The entry below gives a single T cell receptor beta chain sequence along with its context. What it binds is not known. There are 15 residues in the CDR3. Trimming removed 2 bases from V and 0 bases from J, with 11 bases in between. Looked up from germline, CDR1 is SGHNT and CDR2 is YYREEE (reference sequence). Repertoires were generated with immunoSEQ multiplex PCR, while TCRdb's copy carries only in-frame clones and drops some. The sample holds some 140,000 clones, under 95% seen once. This sample stems from a study of T cell responses to AZD1222 COVID-19 vaccine. Study-level findings and limits: Once two AZD1222 doses were given, Spike-specific TCR breadth and depth went up. Spike was spanned by vaccine-associated CD4 TCRs, which were dominant at 160-218 and 743-854. It should be noted that donors were predominantly white British and more often female, and clonal diversity was possibly underestimated.

This clonotype was sampled from an adult in good health. The chain recombines TRBV5-4 with TRBJ1-1; D call uncertain. The source material was peripheral blood, sampled on day 0 of AZD1222 vaccination. In nucleotides, the CDR3 is TGTGCCAGCAGCTTCGACGGAGACATGAACACTGAAGCTTTCTTT. Translated: CASSFDGDMNTEAFF.